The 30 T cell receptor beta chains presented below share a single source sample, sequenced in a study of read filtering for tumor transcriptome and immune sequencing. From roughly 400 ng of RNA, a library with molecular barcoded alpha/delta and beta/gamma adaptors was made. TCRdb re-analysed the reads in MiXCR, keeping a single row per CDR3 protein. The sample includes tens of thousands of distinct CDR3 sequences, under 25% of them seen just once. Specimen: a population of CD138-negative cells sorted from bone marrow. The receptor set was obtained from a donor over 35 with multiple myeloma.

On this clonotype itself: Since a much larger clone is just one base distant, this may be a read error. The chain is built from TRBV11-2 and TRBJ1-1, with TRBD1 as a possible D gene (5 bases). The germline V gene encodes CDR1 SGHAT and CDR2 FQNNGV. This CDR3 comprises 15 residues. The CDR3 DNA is TGTGCCAGCAGCTTAGAAAGGGGAGGGCGAACTGAAGCTTCCTTT. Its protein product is CASSLERGGRTEASF.

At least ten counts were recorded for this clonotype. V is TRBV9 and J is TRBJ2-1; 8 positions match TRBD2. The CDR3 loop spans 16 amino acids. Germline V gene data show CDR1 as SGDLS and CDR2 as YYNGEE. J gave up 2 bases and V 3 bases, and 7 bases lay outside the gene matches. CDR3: CASSEERGPAYNEQFF. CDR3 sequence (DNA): TGTGCCAGCAGCGAGGAGCGGGGGCCGGCCTACAATGAGCAGTTCTTC.

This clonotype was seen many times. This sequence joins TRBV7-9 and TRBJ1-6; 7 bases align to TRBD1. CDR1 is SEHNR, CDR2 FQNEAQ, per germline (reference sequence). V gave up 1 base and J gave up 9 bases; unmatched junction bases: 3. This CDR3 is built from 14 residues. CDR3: CASSLDRGASPLHF. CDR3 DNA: TGTGCCAGCAGCTTAGACAGGGGCGCTTCACCCCTCCACTTT.

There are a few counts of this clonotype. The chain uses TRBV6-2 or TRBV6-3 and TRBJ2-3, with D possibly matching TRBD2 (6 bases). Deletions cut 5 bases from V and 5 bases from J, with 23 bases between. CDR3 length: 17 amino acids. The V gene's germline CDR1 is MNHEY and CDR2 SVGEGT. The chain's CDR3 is CASSSSPSAGILDTQYF. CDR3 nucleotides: TGTGCCAGCAGTAGCTCACCCTCCGCGGGAATTCTAGATACGCAGTATTTT.

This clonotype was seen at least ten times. CDR3 DNA: TGTGCCAGCACCCGACTCCAGACTAGCTCCTACAATGAGCAGTTCTTC. Encoded protein: CASTRLQTSSYNEQFF. The chain links TRBV12-3 or TRBV12-4 to TRBJ2-1; a possible D gene is TRBD2 (6 bases). Trimming shortened V by 7 bases and J by 0 bases, and 16 bases separated the two germline ends. This CDR3 is built from 16 residues.

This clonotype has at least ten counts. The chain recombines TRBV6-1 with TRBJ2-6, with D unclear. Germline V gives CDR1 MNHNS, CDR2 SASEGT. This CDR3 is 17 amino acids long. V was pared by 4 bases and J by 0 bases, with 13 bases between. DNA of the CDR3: TGTGCCAGCAGTGGAAGCAGCAAAGGCTCTGGGGCCAACGTCCTGACTTTC. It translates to CASSGSSKGSGANVLTF.

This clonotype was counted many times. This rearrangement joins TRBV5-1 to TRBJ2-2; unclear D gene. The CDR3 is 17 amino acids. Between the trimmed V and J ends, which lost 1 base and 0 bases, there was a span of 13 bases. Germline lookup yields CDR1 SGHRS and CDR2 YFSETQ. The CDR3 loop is CASSLRASNANTGELFF. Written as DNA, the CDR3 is TGCGCCAGCAGCTTGCGAGCCAGTAACGCGAACACCGGGGAGCTGTTTTTT.

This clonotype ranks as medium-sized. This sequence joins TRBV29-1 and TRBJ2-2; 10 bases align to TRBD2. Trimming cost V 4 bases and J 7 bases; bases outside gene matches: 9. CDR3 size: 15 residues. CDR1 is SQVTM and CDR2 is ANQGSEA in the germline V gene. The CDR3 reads CSVGLSSGSSGELFF. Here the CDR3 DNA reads TGCAGCGTTGGGCTTTCTAGCGGGAGCAGCGGGGAGCTGTTTTTT.

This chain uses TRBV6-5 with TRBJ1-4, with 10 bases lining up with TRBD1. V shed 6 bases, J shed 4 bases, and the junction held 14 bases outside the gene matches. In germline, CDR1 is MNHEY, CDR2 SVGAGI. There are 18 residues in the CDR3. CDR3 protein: CASRTLTGGDGINEKLFF. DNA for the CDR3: TGTGCCAGCAGGACCCTGACAGGGGGCGATGGCATTAATGAAAAACTGTTTTTT.

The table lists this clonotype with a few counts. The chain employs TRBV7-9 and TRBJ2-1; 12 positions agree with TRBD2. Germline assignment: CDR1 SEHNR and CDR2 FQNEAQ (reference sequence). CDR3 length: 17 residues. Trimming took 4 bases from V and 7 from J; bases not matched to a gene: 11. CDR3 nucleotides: TGTGCCAGCAGCTCCACTTTGACTAGCGGGAGTACGAATGAGCAGTTCTTC. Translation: CASSSTLTSGSTNEQFF.

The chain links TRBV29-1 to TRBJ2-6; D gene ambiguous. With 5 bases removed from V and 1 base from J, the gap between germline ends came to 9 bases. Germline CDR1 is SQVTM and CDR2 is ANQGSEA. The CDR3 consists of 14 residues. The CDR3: CSVSSVSGANVLTF. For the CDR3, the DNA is TGCAGCGTTTCGTCCGTATCTGGGGCCAACGTCCTGACTTTC.

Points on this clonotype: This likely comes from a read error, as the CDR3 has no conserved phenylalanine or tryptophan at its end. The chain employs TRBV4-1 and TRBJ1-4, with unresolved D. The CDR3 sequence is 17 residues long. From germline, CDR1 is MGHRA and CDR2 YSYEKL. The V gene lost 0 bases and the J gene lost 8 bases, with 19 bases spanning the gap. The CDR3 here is CASSQDREQDVREKLFL. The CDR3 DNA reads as TGCGCCAGCAGCCAAGATCGGGAACAAGACGTCAGAGAAAAACTGTTTCTT.

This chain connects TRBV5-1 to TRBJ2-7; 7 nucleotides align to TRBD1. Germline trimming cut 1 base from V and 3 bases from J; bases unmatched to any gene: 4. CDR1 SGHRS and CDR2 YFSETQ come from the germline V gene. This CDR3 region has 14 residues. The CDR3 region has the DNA TGCGCCAGCAGCTTGCCGGACAGGCGCTACGAGCAGTACTTC. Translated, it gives CASSLPDRRYEQYF. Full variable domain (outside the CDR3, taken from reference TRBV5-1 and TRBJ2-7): KAGVTQTPRYLIKTRGQQVTLSCSPISGHRSVSWYQQTPGQGLQFLFEYFSETQRNKGNFPGRFSGRQFSNSRSEMNVSTLELGDSALYLCASSLPDRRYEQYFGPGTRLTVT.

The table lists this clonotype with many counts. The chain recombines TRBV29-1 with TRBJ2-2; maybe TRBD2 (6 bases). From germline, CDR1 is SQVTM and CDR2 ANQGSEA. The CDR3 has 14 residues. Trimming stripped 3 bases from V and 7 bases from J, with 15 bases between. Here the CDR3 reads CSVDSQGGVGELFF. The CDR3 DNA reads TGCAGCGTTGATAGCCAGGGCGGGGTCGGGGAGCTGTTTTTT.

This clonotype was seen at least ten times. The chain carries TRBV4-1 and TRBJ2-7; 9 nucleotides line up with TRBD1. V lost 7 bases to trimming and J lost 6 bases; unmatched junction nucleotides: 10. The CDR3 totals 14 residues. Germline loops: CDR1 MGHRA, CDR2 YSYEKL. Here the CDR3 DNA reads TGCGCCAGCAAGGCCGGGACAGGGTCGTCCGAGCAGTACTTC. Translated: CASKAGTGSSEQYF.

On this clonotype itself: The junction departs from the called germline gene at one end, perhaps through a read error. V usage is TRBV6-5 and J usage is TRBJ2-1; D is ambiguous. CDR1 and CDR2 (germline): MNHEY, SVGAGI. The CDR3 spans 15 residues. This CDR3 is CASSYRTRLADEQFF. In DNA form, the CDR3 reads TGTGCCAGCAGTTACCGAACGAGACTTGCTGATGAGCAATTCTTC.

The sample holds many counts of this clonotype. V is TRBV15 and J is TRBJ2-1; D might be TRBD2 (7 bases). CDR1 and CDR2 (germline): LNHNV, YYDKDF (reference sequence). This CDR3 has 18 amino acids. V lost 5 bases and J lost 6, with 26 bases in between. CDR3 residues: CATSVGEGGRTLSNEQFF. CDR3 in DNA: TGTGCCACCAGCGTCGGCGAGGGGGGGCGGACCCTCAGCAATGAGCAGTTCTTC.

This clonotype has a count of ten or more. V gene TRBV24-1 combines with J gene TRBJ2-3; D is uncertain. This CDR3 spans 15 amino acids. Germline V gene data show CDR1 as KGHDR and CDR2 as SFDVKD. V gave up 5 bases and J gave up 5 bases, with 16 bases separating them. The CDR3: CATSGSRAFGDTQYF. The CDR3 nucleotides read TGTGCCACCAGTGGGAGTAGGGCCTTCGGAGATACGCAGTATTTT.

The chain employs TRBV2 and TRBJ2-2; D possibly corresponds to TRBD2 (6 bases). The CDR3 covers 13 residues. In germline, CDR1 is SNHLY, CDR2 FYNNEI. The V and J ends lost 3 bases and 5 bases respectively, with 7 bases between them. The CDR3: CASSEEGTGELFF. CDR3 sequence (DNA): TGTGCCAGCAGTGAGGAGGGGACCGGGGAGCTGTTTTTT. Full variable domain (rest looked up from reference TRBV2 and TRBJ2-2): EPEVTQTPSHQVTQMGQEVILRCVPISNHLYFYWYRQILGQKVEFLVSFYNNEISEKSEIFDDQFSVERPDGSNFTLKIRSTKLEDSAMYFCASSEEGTGELFFGEGSRLTVL.

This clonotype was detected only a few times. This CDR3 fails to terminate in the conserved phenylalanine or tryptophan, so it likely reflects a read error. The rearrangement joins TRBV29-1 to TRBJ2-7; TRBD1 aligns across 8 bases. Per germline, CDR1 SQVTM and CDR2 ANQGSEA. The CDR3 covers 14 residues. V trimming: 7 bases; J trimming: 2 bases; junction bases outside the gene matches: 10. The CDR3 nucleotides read TGCAGCGCCGTGACAGGGGAAGGCCCCTACGAGCAGTACCTC. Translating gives CSAVTGEGPYEQYL.

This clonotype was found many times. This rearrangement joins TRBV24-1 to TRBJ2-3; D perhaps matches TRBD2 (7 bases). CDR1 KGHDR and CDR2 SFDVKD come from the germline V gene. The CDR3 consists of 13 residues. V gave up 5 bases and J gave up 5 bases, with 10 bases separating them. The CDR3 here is CATSVGGQDTQYF. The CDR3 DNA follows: TGTGCCACCAGTGTCGGGGGGCAAGATACGCAGTATTTT.

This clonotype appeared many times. CDR3 region: CATRETGGPHNEQFF. CDR3 nucleotide sequence: TGTGCCACCAGAGAGACAGGGGGCCCACACAATGAGCAGTTCTTC. V is TRBV24-1 and J is TRBJ2-1; 10 nucleotides line up with TRBD1. CDR3 size: 15 residues. Germline V gives CDR1 KGHDR, CDR2 SFDVKD. V lost 7 bases to trimming and J lost 5 bases; unmatched junction nucleotides: 7.

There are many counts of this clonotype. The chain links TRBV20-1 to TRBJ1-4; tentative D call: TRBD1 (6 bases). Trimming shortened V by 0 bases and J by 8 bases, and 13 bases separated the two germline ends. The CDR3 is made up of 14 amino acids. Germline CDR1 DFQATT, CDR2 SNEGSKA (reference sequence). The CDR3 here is CSARDEQGAEKLFF. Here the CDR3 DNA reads TGCAGTGCTAGAGATGAACAGGGAGCGGAAAAACTGTTTTTT.

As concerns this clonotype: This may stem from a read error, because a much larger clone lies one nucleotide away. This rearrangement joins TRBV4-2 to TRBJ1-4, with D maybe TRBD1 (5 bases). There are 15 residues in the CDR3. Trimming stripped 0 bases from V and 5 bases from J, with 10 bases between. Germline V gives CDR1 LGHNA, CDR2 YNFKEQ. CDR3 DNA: TGTGCCAGCAGCCAAGAGGGACGGGGAAATGAAAAACTGTTTTTT. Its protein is CASSQEGRGNEKLFF.

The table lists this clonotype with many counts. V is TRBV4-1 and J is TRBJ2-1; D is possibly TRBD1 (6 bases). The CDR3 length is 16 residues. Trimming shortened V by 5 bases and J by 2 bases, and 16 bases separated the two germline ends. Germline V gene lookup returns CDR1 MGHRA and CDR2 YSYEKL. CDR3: CASSSVRGDTYNEQFF. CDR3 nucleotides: TGCGCCAGCAGCTCCGTGCGTGGGGACACCTACAATGAGCAGTTCTTC.

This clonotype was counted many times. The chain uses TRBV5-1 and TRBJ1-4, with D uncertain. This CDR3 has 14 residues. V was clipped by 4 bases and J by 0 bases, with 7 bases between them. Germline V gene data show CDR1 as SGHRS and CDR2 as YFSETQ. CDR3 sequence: CASSPLATNEKLFF. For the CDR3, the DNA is TGCGCCAGCAGCCCACTTGCAACTAATGAAAAACTGTTTTTT. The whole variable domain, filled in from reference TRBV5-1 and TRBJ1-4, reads KAGVTQTPRYLIKTRGQQVTLSCSPISGHRSVSWYQQTPGQGLQFLFEYFSETQRNKGNFPGRFSGRQFSNSRSEMNVSTLELGDSALYLCASSPLATNEKLFFGSGTQLSVL.

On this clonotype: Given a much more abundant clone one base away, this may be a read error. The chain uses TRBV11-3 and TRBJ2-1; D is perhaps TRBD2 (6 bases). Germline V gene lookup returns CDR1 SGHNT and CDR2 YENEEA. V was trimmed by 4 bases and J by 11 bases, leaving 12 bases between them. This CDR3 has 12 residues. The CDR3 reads CASSYSGAQQFF. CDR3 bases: TGTGCCAGCAGCTACTCGGGAGCGCAGCAGTTCTTC.

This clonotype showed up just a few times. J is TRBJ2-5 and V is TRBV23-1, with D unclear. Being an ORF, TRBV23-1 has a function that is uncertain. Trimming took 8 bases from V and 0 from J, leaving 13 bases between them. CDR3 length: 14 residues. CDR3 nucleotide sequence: TGCGCCAGCGGTCCTGGCGATTACCAAGAGACCCAGTACTTC. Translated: CASGPGDYQETQYF.

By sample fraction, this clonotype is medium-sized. CDR3 sequence reads: CASSWTGTGGWDYMNTEAFF. The CDR3 bases are TGTGCCAGCAGCTGGACCGGGACAGGGGGCTGGGATTACATGAACACTGAAGCTTTCTTT. V and J are TRBV11-3 and TRBJ1-1; TRBD1 aligns across 12 bases. The V segment lost 4 bases and the J segment 0 bases; nucleotides outside the gene matches: 15. Germline values: CDR1 SGHNT, CDR2 YENEEA. The CDR3 runs 20 residues.

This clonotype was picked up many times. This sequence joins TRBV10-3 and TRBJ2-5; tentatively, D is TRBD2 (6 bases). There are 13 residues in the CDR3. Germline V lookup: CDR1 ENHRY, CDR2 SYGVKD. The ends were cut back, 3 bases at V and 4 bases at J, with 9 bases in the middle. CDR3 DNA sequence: TGTGCCATCAGTGATGGAGGGAGAGAGACCCAGTACTTC. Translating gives CAISDGGRETQYF.